The T cell receptor beta chain under discussion was sequenced for a study of a mutant IDH1 vaccine in newly diagnosed glioma. Looking at the study overall: Before enrollment, patients got radiotherapy alone, temozolomide alone, or mostly the combination.

Some clones are missing from TCRdb's copy, which holds only in-frame ones; the method was immunoSEQ multiplex PCR. The sample lists about 15,000 clones; 85% to 90% were seen once. Study-level points and caveats: Apparently, pseudoprogression bore no relation to changes among the top peripheral T cell clonotypes.

Comments on this clone: As yet, its antigen is unknown.

The time point here: baseline, week 1 (first vaccination visit). Indicated treatment: pre-vaccination baseline after standard-of-care therapy. This sample comprised PBMCs, obtained from a glioma patient treated with radiotherapy, temozolomide or both. The TCR comes from a woman aged 40 to 55 with glioma. Some clones in this sample may be carry-over from other donors' samples.

The CDR3: CASSYRPEETQYF. CDR3 nucleotides: TGTGCCAGCAGTTACAGACCCGAGGAGACCCAGTACTTC. The gene calls are TRBV6-6 and TRBJ2-5, with unresolved D. Deletions cut 2 bases from V and 5 bases from J, with 9 bases between. Germline CDR1 MNHNY, CDR2 SVGAGI (reference sequence). The CDR3 totals 13 residues.